The 2 T cell receptor beta chains below all came from one sample that was sequenced in a study of long-term antiretroviral therapy in people with HIV. The run of the v3.0 immunoSEQ assay was at survey level. Assay used: immunoSEQ multiplex PCR; TCRdb lists only in-frame clones, some missing. The repertoire holds roughly 36,000 clones, with approximately 84% as singletons. This specimen was unsorted PBMCs, taken just over 2.7 years before starting antiretroviral therapy. The origin of the receptors is a woman aged 25 to 45 with HIV.

The chain uses TRBV11-2 and TRBJ1-3; D remains ambiguous. The germline V and J ends were trimmed by 8 bases and 1 base, with 9 bases remaining between them. The CDR3 is 13 residues long. The germline V gene has CDR1 SGHAT and CDR2 FQNNGV. This chain's CDR3 is CASRPLSGNTIYF. The CDR3 nucleotides are TGTGCCAGCCGTCCCCTTTCTGGAAACACCATATATTTT.

This clone has just one count. The junction departs from germline at one end; a sequencing error may be responsible. The V and J genes are TRBV6-1 and TRBJ2-5; tentatively, D is TRBD2 (5 bases). Germline CDR1 and CDR2: MNHNS and SASEGT. The CDR3 extends over 15 amino acids. The CDR3 coding sequence is TGTGCCAGCAGTGATTCAGGTGACTACCATGAGACCCAGTACTTC. Translation gives CASSDSGDYHETQYF.